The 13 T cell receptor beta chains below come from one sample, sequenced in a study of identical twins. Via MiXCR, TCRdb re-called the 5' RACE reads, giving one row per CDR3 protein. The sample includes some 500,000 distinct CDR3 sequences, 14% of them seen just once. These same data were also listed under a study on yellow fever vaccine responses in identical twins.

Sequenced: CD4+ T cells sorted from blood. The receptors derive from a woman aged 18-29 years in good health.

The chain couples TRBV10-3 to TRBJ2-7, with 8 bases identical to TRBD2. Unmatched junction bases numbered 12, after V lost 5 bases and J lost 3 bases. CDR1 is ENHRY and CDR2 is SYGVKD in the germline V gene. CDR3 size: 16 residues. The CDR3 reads CAISFNSGKAGYEQYF. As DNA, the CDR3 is TGTGCCATCAGTTTCAATAGCGGGAAAGCGGGCTACGAGCAGTACTTC.

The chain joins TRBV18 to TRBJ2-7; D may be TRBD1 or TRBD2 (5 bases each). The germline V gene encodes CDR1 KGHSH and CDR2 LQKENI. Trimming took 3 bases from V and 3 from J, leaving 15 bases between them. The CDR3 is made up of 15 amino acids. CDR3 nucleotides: TGTGCCAGCTCACCTGGGGGTGCCGTTCTCTACGAGCAGTACTTC. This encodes CASSPGGAVLYEQYF.

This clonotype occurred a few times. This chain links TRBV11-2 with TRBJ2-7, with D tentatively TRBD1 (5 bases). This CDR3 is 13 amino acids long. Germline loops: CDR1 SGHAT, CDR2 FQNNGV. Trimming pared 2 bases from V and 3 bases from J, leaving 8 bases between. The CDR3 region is CASSLQGHYEQYF. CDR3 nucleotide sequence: TGTGCCAGCAGCTTACAGGGCCACTACGAGCAGTACTTC.

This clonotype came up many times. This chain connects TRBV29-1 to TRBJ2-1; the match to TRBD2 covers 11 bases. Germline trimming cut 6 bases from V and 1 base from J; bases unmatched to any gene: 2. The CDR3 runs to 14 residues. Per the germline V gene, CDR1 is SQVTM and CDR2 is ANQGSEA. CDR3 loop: CSVASGGSYNEQFF. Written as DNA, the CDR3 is TGCAGCGTAGCTAGCGGGGGGTCCTACAATGAGCAGTTCTTC.

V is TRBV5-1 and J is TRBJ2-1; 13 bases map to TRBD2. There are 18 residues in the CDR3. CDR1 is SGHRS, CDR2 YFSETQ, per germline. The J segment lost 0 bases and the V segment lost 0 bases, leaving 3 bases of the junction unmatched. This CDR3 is CASSLGLAGGLSYNEQFF. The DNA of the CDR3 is TGCGCCAGCAGCTTGGGACTAGCGGGAGGCCTCTCCTACAATGAGCAGTTCTTC.

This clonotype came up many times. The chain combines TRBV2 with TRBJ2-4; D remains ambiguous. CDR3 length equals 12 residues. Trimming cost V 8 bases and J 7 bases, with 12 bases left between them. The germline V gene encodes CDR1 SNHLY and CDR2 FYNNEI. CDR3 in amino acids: CASSSLGNIQYF. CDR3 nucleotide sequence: TGTGCCAGCTCCTCCCTCGGGAACATTCAGTACTTC.

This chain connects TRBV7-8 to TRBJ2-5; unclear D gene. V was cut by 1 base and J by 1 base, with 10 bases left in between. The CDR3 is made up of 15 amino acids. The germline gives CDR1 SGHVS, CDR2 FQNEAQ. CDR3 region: CASSLGIQSQETQYF. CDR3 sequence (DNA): TGTGCCAGCAGCTTAGGTATTCAGAGCCAAGAGACCCAGTACTTC.

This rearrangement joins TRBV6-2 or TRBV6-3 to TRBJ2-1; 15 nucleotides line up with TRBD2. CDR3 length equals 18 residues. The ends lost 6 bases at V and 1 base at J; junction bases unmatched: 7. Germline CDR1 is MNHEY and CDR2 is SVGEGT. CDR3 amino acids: CASSLPGTSGRSYNEQFF. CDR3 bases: TGTGCCAGCAGCCTACCGGGGACTAGCGGGAGGTCCTACAATGAGCAGTTCTTC.

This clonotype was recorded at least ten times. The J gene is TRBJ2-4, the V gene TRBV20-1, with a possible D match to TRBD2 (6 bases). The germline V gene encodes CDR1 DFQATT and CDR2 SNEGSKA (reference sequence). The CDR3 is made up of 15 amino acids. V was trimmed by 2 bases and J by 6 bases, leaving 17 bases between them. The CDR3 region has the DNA TGCAGTGCTAGAACTCCCGTGAGACTAGGAAACATTCAGTACTTC. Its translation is CSARTPVRLGNIQYF.

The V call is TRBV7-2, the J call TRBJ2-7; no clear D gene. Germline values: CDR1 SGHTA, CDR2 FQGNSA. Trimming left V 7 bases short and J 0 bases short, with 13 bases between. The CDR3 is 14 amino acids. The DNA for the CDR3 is TGTGCCAGCACCCTAGACAACTACTCCTACGAGCAGTACTTC. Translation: CASTLDNYSYEQYF.

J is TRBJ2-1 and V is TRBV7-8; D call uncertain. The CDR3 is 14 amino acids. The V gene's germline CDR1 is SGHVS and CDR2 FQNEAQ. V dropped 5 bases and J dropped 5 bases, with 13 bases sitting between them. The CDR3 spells CASSLIMLNNEQFF. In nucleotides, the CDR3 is TGTGCCAGCAGCCTGATAATGCTGAACAATGAGCAGTTCTTC.

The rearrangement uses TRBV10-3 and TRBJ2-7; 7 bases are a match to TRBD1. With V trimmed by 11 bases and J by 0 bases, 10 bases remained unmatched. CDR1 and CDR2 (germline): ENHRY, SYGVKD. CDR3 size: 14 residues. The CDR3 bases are TGTGCCGCAGGCGAGGACAGGATCTCCTACGAGCAGTACTTC. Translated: CAAGEDRISYEQYF.

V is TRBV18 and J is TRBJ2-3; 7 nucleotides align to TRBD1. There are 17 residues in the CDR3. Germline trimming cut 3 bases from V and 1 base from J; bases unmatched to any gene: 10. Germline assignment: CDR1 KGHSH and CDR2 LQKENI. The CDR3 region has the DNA TGTGCCAGCTCACCGACAGGGAGCGGTCGGGGCACAGATACGCAGTATTTT. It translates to CASSPTGSGRGTDTQYF.